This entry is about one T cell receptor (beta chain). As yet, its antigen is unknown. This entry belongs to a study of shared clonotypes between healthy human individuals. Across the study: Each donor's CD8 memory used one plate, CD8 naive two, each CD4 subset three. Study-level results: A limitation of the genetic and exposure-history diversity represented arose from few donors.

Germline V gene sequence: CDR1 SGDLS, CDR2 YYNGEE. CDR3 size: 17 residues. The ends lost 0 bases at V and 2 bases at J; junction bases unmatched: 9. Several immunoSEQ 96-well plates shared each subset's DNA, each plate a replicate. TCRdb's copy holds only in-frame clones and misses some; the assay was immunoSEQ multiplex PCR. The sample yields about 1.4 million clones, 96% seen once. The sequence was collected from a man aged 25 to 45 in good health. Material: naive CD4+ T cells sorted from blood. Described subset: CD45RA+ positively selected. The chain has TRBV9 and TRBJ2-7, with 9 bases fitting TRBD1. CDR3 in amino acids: CASSVGPGQGTPYEQYF. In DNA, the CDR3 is TGTGCCAGCAGCGTAGGTCCGGGACAGGGAACTCCCTACGAGCAGTACTTC.